The 2 T cell receptor beta chains presented below share a single source sample, sequenced in a study of T cells after yellow fever vaccination. TCRdb re-derived calls from the 5' RACE reads in MiXCR, one entry per CDR3 protein. Of around 500,000 distinct CDR3 sequences in the sample, around a fifth were seen once. The sample here was PBMCs, taken more than 20 days after the first yellow fever vaccination. These receptors originate from a young man who received the YFV17D yellow fever vaccine.

The J gene is TRBJ2-6, the V gene TRBV19; no reliable D call. V was pared by 3 bases and J by 2 bases, with 8 bases between. Germline V gene sequence: CDR1 LNHDA, CDR2 SQIVND (reference sequence). This CDR3 has 15 amino acids. The CDR3 sequence is CASSIIPTGANVLTF. For the CDR3, the DNA is TGTGCCAGTAGTATCATCCCCACTGGGGCCAACGTCCTGACTTTC.

In its sample, this clonotype was seen many times. The chain couples TRBV6-5 to TRBJ2-7; D is possibly TRBD2 (6 bases). There are 11 residues in the CDR3. Trimming stripped 8 bases from V and 4 bases from J, with 9 bases between. CDR1 MNHEY and CDR2 SVGAGI come from the germline V gene. The chain's CDR3 is CASGGTYEQYV. CDR3 bases: TGTGCCAGCGGGGGGACTTACGAGCAGTACGTC.